This T cell receptor (beta chain) came from a study of T cell repertoires in cytomegalovirus infection. As for the study in general: Selected CMV epitopes included recently identified HLA-C-restricted ones as well as well-studied HLA-B-restricted ones. Based on public TCR beta signatures, there were indications of CMV infection and of a matching HLA type. Study results and limitations: HLA-C-restricted TCR beta clonotypes specific for CMV led the ex vivo response.

Germline CDR1 is ENHRY and CDR2 is SYGVKD. The CDR3 spans 13 residues. Trimming pared 6 bases from V and 4 bases from J, leaving 13 bases between. MiXCR was run by TCRdb on the reads, yielding one entry per CDR3 protein. Of a few hundred thousand distinct CDR3 sequences in the sample, 25% are singletons; the top ten hold roughly 13%. This clonotype was counted many times. Its antigen is not identified. The chain joins TRBV10-3 to TRBJ2-7; D possibly uses TRBD1 or TRBD2 (6 bases each). The clonotype was recovered from a human donor in good health (CMV status not recorded). Some clones in this sample may be carry-over from other donors' samples. The sample in question was cultured PBMCs, obtained from culture after CMV antigen stimulation. The CDR3 loop reads CAIRAGGLYEQYF. CDR3 sequence (DNA): TGTGCCATCAGGGCCGGGGGCCTATACGAGCAGTACTTC.